This T cell receptor beta chain was recorded in a study of a mutant IDH1 vaccine in newly diagnosed glioma (dated by TCRdb to about 2021). For the wider study: Patients received eight vaccinations in weeks 1, 3, 5, 7, 11, 15, 19 and 23, corresponding to visits V03 through V10. Peripheral blood samples were drawn at six visits, namely V03 (baseline), V05, V07, V10, V12 and V13. Before enrollment, most patients had been given radiochemotherapy with temozolomide as standard therapy, while the rest had received either radiotherapy alone or temozolomide alone. Vaccination started 4-6 weeks after radiotherapy alone, or was given together with temozolomide cycles in the groups whose treatment included chemotherapy. For exploratory analyses, longitudinal TCRB deep sequencing was carried out in around 24 treated patients wherever samples were available. The roughly 33 treated patients were around 62% male and approximately 40% female, with a mean age of roughly 40 years. On the study overall, not on this receptor specifically: Immune responses induced by the vaccine were seen in approximately 93% of patients across multiple MHC alleles. Selection of PBMC samples for TCRB deep sequencing was based on availability. According to the authors, sample limitations meant that analyses of patient blood samples could not be reproduced. Pseudoprogression appeared unrelated to alterations in the top peripheral T cell clonotypes detected by TCRB sequencing.

The library was produced with the immunoSEQ multiplex PCR assay. Rearranged TCR beta chain sequences were amplified using the hsTCRB Kit according to the manufacturer's protocol. TCRB libraries were sequenced on an Illumina MiSeq. The paper's data handling went like this. The kit vendor's proprietary platform handled demultiplexing, trimming and gene mapping. TCRdb obtained this table from immuneACCESS and retained in-frame rearrangements with V and J assigned. These tables miss some clones; where compared with another copy, unresolved V genes account for less than half of the shortfall, and the remainder is unexplained. V and J calls and clone size are copied from that table; D and trimming were computed from the DNA. The sample table contains roughly 120,000 clones; only one count was recorded for about 82% of them. The top ten constitute 5.5% of the sample. V is shortened by 0 bases, J by 0 bases, and the region joining them spans 7 bases. Counted from cysteine to phenylalanine, this CDR3 has 14 amino acids. Only CDR3 DNA remains: 42 bases, in frame from the first base. For CDR1 and CDR2, the germline V gene lists SGHRS and YFSETQ.

The time point label corresponds to: week 11, during vaccination. Each vaccine dose was 300 ug of a 20-mer mutant IDH1 peptide in Montanide, given subcutaneously with topical imiquimod. The donors had newly diagnosed IDH1-mutant astrocytomas of WHO grade 3 or 4 that showed loss of nuclear ATRX. The samples were drawn from NOA16, a multicentre, single-arm, open-label phase I trial in Germany that tested a mutant IDH1 peptide vaccine in humans for the first time. Genomic DNA for TCRB sequencing was isolated from EDTA blood with the DNeasy Blood and Tissue Kit. Concerning this clone itself: Its antigen is not yet known. Base-call qualities are not available, and no considerably larger clone is one nucleotide away. This sample includes further DNA sequences coding for the same CDR3.

The sequence was collected from a man in his forties with glioma. The V and J genes are TRBV5-1 and TRBJ2-7; confidence is insufficient to name the D gene. This sample comprised PBMCs, obtained from a glioma patient whose treatment included an IDH1 peptide vaccine. The DNA reads TGCGCCAGCAGCTTGGATGGCCCCTCCTACGAGCAGTACTTC. It encodes CASSLDGPSYEQYF.